The sequence of this T cell receptor beta chain was determined in a study of regulatory T cells in long-lasting Graves disease. Looking at the study overall: Graves' patients who were just diagnosed had used antithyroid drugs for under 3 months.

The CDR3 totals 14 residues. Germline assignment: CDR1 LNHDA and CDR2 SQIVND (reference sequence). Trimming shortened V by 5 bases and J by 4 bases, and 12 bases separated the two germline ends. Stated time point: newly diagnosed GD, antithyroid drugs for less than 3 months. PBMC-extracted RNA yielded the TCR library. Assembly of TCR beta libraries relied on iRepertoire HTBI primers together with Arm-PCR of CDR3 regions. TCRdb processed the multiplex PCR reads anew with MiXCR; each CDR3 protein has one entry. The sample includes roughly 420,000 distinct CDR3 sequences, approximately 15% seen only once; the top ten take about a sixth. This same sample was also part of a study on T cells in Graves' hyperthyroidism and ophthalmopathy. That study adds: With a duration under 2 months, the hyperthyroidism was newly diagnosed in patients aged 18 to 65. Ophthalmopathy was separated from stable hyperthyroidism by a 13 V-J model.

Material: peripheral blood mononuclear cells (PBMCs), obtained at new diagnosis, from a patient treated with antithyroid drugs. The V and J genes are TRBV19 and TRBJ1-5, with D tentatively TRBD1 (5 bases). The clonotype originates from a woman in her fifties or sixties with Graves disease. CDR3 amino acids: CASSYLGGNQPQHF. The DNA for the CDR3 is TGTGCCAGTAGTTATCTCGGGGGGAATCAGCCCCAGCATTTT.